Sequencing of this T cell receptor beta chain was carried out in a study of shared clonotypes between healthy human individuals. The V gene lost 0 bases and the J gene lost 3 bases, with 11 bases spanning the gap. CDR1 and CDR2 from the germline V gene are SEHNR and FQNEAQ (reference sequence). The CDR3 has 15 amino acids. Clones were sequenced by immunoSEQ multiplex PCR, and TCRdb holds only the in-frame ones, with some missing. The sample includes nearly 1,000,000 clones, 70% to 85% seen only once; the top ten take 1.5%. The receptor's source is a man younger than 35 in good health. The chain employs TRBV7-9 and TRBJ1-1; tentative D call: TRBD1 (5 bases). Sequenced: memory CD4+ T cells sorted from blood. The subset was: CD45RA-negative fraction. Here the CDR3 DNA reads TGTGCCAGCAGCTTAGCCCCTGCGGGGGACACTGAAGCTTTCTTT. Its protein is CASSLAPAGDTEAFF.